This TCR beta chain comes out of a study of OX40 agonist ivuxolimab in advanced cancers. The data were produced by immunoSEQ multiplex PCR, yet TCRdb's version contains in-frame clones alone and is incomplete. Of some 60,000 clones in the sample, approximately 80% are singletons; the top ten hold 4% to 5.5%. CDR1 is SGHAT and CDR2 is FQNNGV in the germline V gene. The trim removed 0 bases at V and 5 bases at J, leaving 7 bases unmatched. This CDR3 is built from 15 residues. The study sampled blood at baseline, cycle 4 day 1, and cycle 7 day 1. Study outcomes and limitations: Dosing at 0.1 to 3.0 mg/kg was accompanied by clonal expansion of CD4+ and CD8+ blood T cells by week 6.

About this clone: Its antigen is not identified.

The sample was CD4+ or CD8+ T cells sorted from blood, taken in a trial of the OX40 agonist ivuxolimab. The genes are TRBV11-2 and TRBJ2-7; TRBD2 matches 7 bases. This TCR derives from an adult with an advanced solid tumor such as melanoma, head and neck, liver or kidney cancer. CDR3 amino acids: CASSLDQVAGDEQYF. As DNA, the CDR3 is TGTGCCAGCAGCTTAGATCAGGTAGCGGGTGACGAGCAGTACTTC.